The 3 T cell receptor beta chains given below trace back to one sample, sequenced in a study of identical twins. TCRdb re-analysed the 5' RACE reads in MiXCR, keeping a single row per CDR3 protein. The table has about 530,000 distinct CDR3 sequences, roughly 15% seen once. Another study also made use of these data, one on yellow fever vaccine responses in identical twins.

Sequences were obtained from CD4+ T cells sorted from blood. Receptors originate from a woman between 18 and 30 years old in good health.

The chain couples TRBV18 to TRBJ2-5, with D uncertain. CDR3 length: 14 amino acids. Looked up from germline, CDR1 is KGHSH and CDR2 is LQKENI. Trimming removed 1 base from V and 4 bases from J, with 10 bases in between. The CDR3 here is CASSPRSLGETQYF. The CDR3 nucleotides are TGTGCCAGCTCACCACGGAGCTTGGGAGAGACCCAGTACTTC.

The V call is TRBV29-1, the J call TRBJ1-2; 7 nucleotides align to TRBD1. The length of the CDR3 is 13 residues. V lost 5 bases to trimming and J lost 0 bases; unmatched junction nucleotides: 3. Germline V gene data show CDR1 as SQVTM and CDR2 as ANQGSEA. The CDR3 sequence is CSVRTGANYGYTF. In nucleotides, the CDR3 is TGCAGCGTTCGGACAGGAGCTAACTATGGCTACACCTTC.

There are a few counts of this clonotype. This chain joins TRBV12-3 or TRBV12-4 and TRBJ1-1, with D uncertain. The CDR3 has 14 residues. Trimming cost V 6 bases and J 1 base, with 12 bases left between them. This chain's CDR3 is CASRPTPENTEAFF. The CDR3 DNA reads as TGTGCCAGCAGACCAACACCCGAGAACACTGAAGCTTTCTTT.